This T cell receptor (beta chain) was profiled in a study of blood T cell repertoires in COVID-19. In the study overall: The United States, Italy and Spain were the sources of the acute and convalescent COVID-19 samples.

As originally analysed: Amplification from reference gene primers served as the basis for estimated nucleated cell counts. Assay used: immunoSEQ multiplex PCR; TCRdb lists only in-frame clones, some missing. V, J and clone size were drawn from that table, and D and trimming were deduced from the DNA. The sample holds some 400,000 clones, roughly 86% seen once. V was trimmed by 4 bases and J by 1 base, leaving 8 bases between them. The CDR3 loop spans 13 amino acids. In germline, CDR1 is SGHNT, CDR2 YYREEE (reference sequence). Sample: peripheral blood. The receptor was derived from a woman aged 25 to 45 with COVID-19, enrolled during active disease. The rearrangement uses TRBV5-4 and TRBJ2-5; tentatively, D is TRBD2 (6 bases). The CDR3 DNA reads as TGTGCCAGCAGCCCGGGAGCCCAAGAGACCCAGTACTTC. It is translated as CASSPGAQETQYF.